The sequence of this TCR beta chain was determined in a study of blood T cells in healthy people across ages. With a J-beta primer mix and a sample-barcoded 5' primer, a second PCR ran about 7 to 12 cycles. TCRdb passed the 5' RACE reads through MiXCR, listing each CDR3 protein once. Here the sample spans fewer than 950,000 distinct CDR3 sequences, 35% to 40% being singletons. Of note for this clonotype: Its target is unknown.

Regarding the study as a whole: There were more naive CD4+ cells and higher diversity in long-lived donors than in aged donors.

The study drew donors from healthy Caucasian individuals in Russia aged roughly 6 to 90. CDR3 size: 13 residues. Trimming stripped 5 bases from V and 6 bases from J, with 14 bases between. Germline lookup yields CDR1 DFQATT and CDR2 SNEGSKA (reference sequence). The material sequenced was blood. The chain links TRBV20-1 to TRBJ2-1; D possibly corresponds to TRBD1 (6 bases). The TCR originated in a man in his late teens or twenties in good health. The CDR3 loop is CSAQHAGANEQFF. Here the CDR3 DNA reads TGCAGTGCTCAACACGCAGGGGCCAATGAGCAGTTCTTC.